This T cell receptor beta chain comes out of a study of coeliac disease (dated by TCRdb to 2022 to 2024). A note on the overall study: Because high-resolution HLA typing was not available, biased TRBV7-2 usage was examined as a proof of principle. The study applied next-generation sequencing of rearranged TRB and TRG CDR3 regions to small intestinal lymphocyte fractions from coeliac and non-coeliac patients. The goal was to describe the TR repertoires of small intestinal T cells in active coeliac disease, in refractory type I coeliac disease, and in coeliac disease treated with a gluten-free diet. The full study included some 30 patients: approximately 22 with serologically confirmed coeliac disease and 8 controls with non-small intestinal disorders. TRB sequencing worked for samples from roughly 29 subjects, and these included 20 to 25 paired bulk unsorted intraepithelial and lamina propria cell samples. On the study overall, not on this receptor specifically: Published gliadin-specific TRB sequences appeared in about 50% of the 18 coeliac lamina propria samples but only 1 of 6 controls. TRB and TRG repertoires of active coeliac intraepithelial and lamina propria samples showed lower clonality than controls, suggesting recruitment of diverse T cells. High-purity fractions were not obtained when intraepithelial cells were separated from lamina propria cells, so cross-contamination between compartments was possible. TRB repertoires were mostly private, with most amino acid sequences found in only one sample, and V-gene usage showed no significant difference between disease groups. In the authors' view, the approach was unsuitable for unbiased detection of gliadin-specific T cells, since gliadin-specific T cells are scarce and rarely shared between patients.

The method was the immunoSEQ multiplex PCR assay. The TR loci underwent multiplexed PCR amplification, with J gene segments targeted by reverse primers and V gene segments targeted by forward primers. The Illumina HiSeq System was used to sequence the amplified CDR3 regions. The paper's processing steps were these. To strip out PCR and sequencing errors and collapse the data into unique sequences, a nearest-neighbour algorithm merged closely related reads. Repertoires were summarised by clonality and by T cell density, defined as TR molecules per amount of genomic DNA input. CDR3 amino acid sequences present in at least 80% of unsorted samples were defined as public TRs and were then tested for differential abundance between coeliac and control samples. Every lamina propria sample was checked against a list of 200 to 250 published gliadin-specific TRB sequences. Kruskal-Wallis tests followed by Dunn post-tests were used to test for differences in clonality and density between disease groups. The immuneACCESS repertoire file appears here via TCRdb, limited to in-frame rearrangements. These files lack a portion of the clones; in checked studies, under half of the deficit traces to unresolved V genes, and the cause of the others is not known. V, J and clone size are taken as reported in that table, and D and trimming were inferred from the DNA itself. Within this sample are roughly 4,000 clones, with approximately 58% of them counted one time only. The leading ten clones occupy approximately 5.2% of the sample.

With regard to this clone: No antigen is known for it. Base qualities were left out, and no much larger clone turns up one base away.

Cells were frozen in aliquots of approximately 500,000 in DMSO/FBS in liquid nitrogen, and a single aliquot from each fraction was used for sequencing. All 30 patients in the study underwent endoscopy and small intestinal biopsy. Lamina propria cells were released by collagenase digestion of the biopsy tissue remaining after intraepithelial cell isolation. Genomic DNA was extracted from frozen unsorted cell fractions with the Qiagen DNeasy blood extraction kit. Trimming removed 0 bases from V and 9 bases from J; the gene matches leave 4 bases unexplained. The CDR3 spans 15 residues, from the cysteine through the phenylalanine. Here the CDR3 DNA is all that survives: 45 bases in frame from base 1. CDR1 and CDR2 are read off the germline V gene as MNHEY and SVGAGI.

Sequenced material: lymphocytes from the gut lamina propria. The sample's cell subset or site, from its label and the paper: lamina propria cell (LPC) fraction of small intestinal biopsy. The receptor was derived from a man in his 70s without celiac disease. The V and J genes are TRBV6-5 and TRBJ2-1; 11 junctional bases match TRBD2. CDR3 sequence: CASSYSTSGVAEQFF. The DNA sequence reads TGTGCCAGCAGTTACTCGACTAGCGGGGTGGCTGAGCAGTTCTTC.